This T cell receptor (beta chain) was observed in a study of blood T cells in healthy people across ages. CDR3 size: 12 residues. Per the germline V gene, CDR1 is MGHRA and CDR2 is YSYEKL. This clonotype has ten or more counts. A read error may account for a junction end that differs from germline. In terms of origin and age, donors were healthy Caucasian individuals from Russia aged roughly 6 to 95. The second PCR ran roughly 7 to 11 cycles with a sample-barcoded 5' primer and J-beta primers. TCRdb analysed the 5' RACE reads with MiXCR anew, one entry per CDR3 protein. The top ten hold 30% to 45% of the sample, which has about 640,000 distinct CDR3 sequences, 58% seen once.

This TCR derives from a man in his sixties in good health. The source material was blood. The chain uses TRBV4-1 and TRBJ1-2, with D uncertain. This CDR3 reads CASSQSNYGYTF. CDR3 coding DNA: TGTGCCAGCAGCCAGTCTAACTATGGCTACACCTTC.